Listed here are 8 T cell receptor beta chains from one sample, sequenced in a study of cytomegalovirus exposure and HLA in healthy donors. Use of 60 Vbeta and 13 Jbeta primers characterized the PCR. This table comes from immunoSEQ multiplex PCR, and its TCRdb copy is limited to in-frame clones, with some not included. The sample lists about 120,000 clones, just over 15% occurring once. Input material: PBMCs. The source is a woman younger than 35 in good health and CMV-seronegative.

The chain combines TRBV28 with TRBJ1-4, with D unresolved. This CDR3 contains 15 residues. Trimming stripped 5 bases from V and 0 bases from J, with 10 bases between. Germline V gene data show CDR1 as MDHEN and CDR2 as SYDVKM. The CDR3 protein is CASSDTGATNEKLFF. Here the CDR3 DNA reads TGTGCCAGCAGTGATACGGGAGCAACTAATGAAAAACTGTTTTTT.

The rearrangement uses TRBV18 and TRBJ1-5, with no clear D. The CDR3 totals 14 residues. Germline CDR1 and CDR2: KGHSH and LQKENI. V lost 3 bases, J lost 2 bases, and 8 bases lay in between. The CDR3 reads CASSPGAGNQPQHF. In nucleotides, the CDR3 is TGTGCCAGCTCACCGGGAGCGGGCAATCAGCCCCAGCATTTT.

For the CDR3, the DNA is TGTGCCTGGAGTGGGGGACAGGGGAACTATGGCTACACCTTC. Translated, it gives CAWSGGQGNYGYTF. The chain is built from TRBV30 and TRBJ1-2; 10 bases fit TRBD1. The length of the CDR3 is 14 residues. J lost 2 bases, V lost 1 base, and 1 base had no gene match. CDR1 and CDR2 from the germline V gene are GTSNPN and SVGIG (reference sequence).

This clone was counted ten times or more. The J gene is TRBJ1-2, the V gene TRBV7-8, with TRBD1 matching 7 bases. The V segment lost 4 bases and the J segment 8 bases; nucleotides outside the gene matches: 7. This CDR3 spans 13 amino acids. The germline V gene encodes CDR1 SGHVS and CDR2 FQNEAQ. The CDR3 sequence is CASSYDRENGYTF. As DNA, the CDR3 is TGTGCCAGCAGCTACGACAGGGAAAACGGCTACACCTTC.

The V gene is TRBV4-1, the J gene TRBJ2-1; TRBD2 agrees at 12 bases. Germline V lookup: CDR1 MGHRA, CDR2 YSYEKL. V lost 6 bases to trimming and J lost 7 bases; unmatched junction nucleotides: 4. The CDR3 is made up of 14 amino acids. The DNA of the CDR3 is TGCGCCAGCAGGGGGCTAGCGGGGGGGAATGAGCAGTTCTTC. Its translation: CASRGLAGGNEQFF.

The chain recombines TRBV5-8 with TRBJ1-1; D ambiguous. This CDR3 has 14 residues. Germline V gives CDR1 SGHTS, CDR2 YDEGEE. V gave up 0 bases and J gave up 5 bases, with 11 bases separating them. Here the CDR3 DNA reads TGTGCCAGCAGCTTGGGGTGGGGAGGGACTGAAGCTTTCTTT. Residues: CASSLGWGGTEAFF.

The CDR3 region is CASSLAGTGYTDTQYF. CDR3 in DNA: TGTGCCAGCAGCTTAGCCGGGACAGGGTACACAGATACGCAGTATTTT. J is TRBJ2-3 and V is TRBV7-6; 9 nucleotides line up with TRBD1. J gave up 2 bases and V 0 bases, and 3 bases lay outside the gene matches. The germline gives CDR1 SGHVS, CDR2 FNYEAQ. The CDR3 spans 16 residues.

This clone was observed a handful of times. The chain combines TRBV2 with TRBJ1-1; 7 bases match TRBD1. V gave up 8 bases and J gave up 4 bases; unmatched junction bases: 7. The CDR3 runs 13 residues. The V gene's germline CDR1 is SNHLY and CDR2 FYNNEI. The CDR3 protein is CASRTTGITEAFF. CDR3 sequence (DNA): TGTGCCAGCCGTACGACAGGGATCACTGAAGCTTTCTTT.